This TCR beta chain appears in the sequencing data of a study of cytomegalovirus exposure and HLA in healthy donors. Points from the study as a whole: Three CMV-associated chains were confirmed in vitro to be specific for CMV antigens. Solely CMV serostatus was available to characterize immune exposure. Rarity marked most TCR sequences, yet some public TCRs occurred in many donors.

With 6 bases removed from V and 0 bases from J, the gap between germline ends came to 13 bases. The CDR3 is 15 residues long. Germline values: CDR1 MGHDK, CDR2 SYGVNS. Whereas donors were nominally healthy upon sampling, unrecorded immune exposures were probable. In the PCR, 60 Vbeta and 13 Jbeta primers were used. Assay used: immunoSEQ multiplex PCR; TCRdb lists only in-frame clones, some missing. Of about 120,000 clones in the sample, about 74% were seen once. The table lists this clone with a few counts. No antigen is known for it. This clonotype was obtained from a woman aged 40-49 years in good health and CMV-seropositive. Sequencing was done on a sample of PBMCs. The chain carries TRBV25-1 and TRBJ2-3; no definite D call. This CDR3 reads CASRSSLRSTDTQYF. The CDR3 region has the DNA TGTGCCAGCAGATCCTCTTTGCGAAGCACAGATACGCAGTATTTT. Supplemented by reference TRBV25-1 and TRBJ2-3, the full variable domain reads EADIYQTPRYLVIGTGKKITLECSQTMGHDKMYWYQQDPGMELHLIHYSYGVNSTEKGDLSSESTVSRIRTEHFPLTLESARPSHTSQYLCASRSSLRSTDTQYFGPGTRLTVL.